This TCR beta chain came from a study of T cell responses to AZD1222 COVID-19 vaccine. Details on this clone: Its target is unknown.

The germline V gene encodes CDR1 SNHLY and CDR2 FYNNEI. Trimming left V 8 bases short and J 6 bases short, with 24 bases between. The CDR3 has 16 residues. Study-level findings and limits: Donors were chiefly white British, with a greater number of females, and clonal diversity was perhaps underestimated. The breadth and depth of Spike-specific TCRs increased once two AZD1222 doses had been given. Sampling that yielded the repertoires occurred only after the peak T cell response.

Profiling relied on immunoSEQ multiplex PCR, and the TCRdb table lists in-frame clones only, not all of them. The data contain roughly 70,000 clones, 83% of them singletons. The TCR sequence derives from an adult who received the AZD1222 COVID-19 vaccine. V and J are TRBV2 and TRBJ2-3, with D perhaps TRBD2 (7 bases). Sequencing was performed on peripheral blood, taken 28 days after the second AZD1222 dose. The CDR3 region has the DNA TGTGCCAGCTCGGCTGGGGGCGGGGGCGCCGGGGATACGCAGTATTTT. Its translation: CASSAGGGGAGDTQYF.